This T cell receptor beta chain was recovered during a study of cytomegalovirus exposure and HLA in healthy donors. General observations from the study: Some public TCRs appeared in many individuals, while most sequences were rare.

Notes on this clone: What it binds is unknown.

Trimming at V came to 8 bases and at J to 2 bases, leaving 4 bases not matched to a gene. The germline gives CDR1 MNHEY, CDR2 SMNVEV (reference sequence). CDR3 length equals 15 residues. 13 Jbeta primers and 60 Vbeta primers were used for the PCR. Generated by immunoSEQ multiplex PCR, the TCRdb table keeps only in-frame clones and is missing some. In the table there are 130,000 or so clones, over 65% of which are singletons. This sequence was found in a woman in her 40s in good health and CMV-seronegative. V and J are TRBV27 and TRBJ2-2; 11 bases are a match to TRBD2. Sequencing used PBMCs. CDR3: CASRTSGRNTGELFF. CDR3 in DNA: TGTGCCAGCCGTACTAGCGGGAGAAACACCGGGGAGCTGTTTTTT.